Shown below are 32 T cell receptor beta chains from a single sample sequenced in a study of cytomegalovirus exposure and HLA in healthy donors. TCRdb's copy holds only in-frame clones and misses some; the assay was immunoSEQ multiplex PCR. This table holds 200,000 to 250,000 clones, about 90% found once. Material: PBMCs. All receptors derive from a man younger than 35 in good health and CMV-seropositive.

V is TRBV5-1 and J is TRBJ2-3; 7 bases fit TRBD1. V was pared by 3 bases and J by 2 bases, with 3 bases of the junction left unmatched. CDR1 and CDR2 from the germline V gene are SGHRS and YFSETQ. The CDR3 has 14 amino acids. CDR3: CASSYGQDTDTQYF. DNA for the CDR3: TGCGCCAGCAGCTATGGACAGGACACAGATACGCAGTATTTT.

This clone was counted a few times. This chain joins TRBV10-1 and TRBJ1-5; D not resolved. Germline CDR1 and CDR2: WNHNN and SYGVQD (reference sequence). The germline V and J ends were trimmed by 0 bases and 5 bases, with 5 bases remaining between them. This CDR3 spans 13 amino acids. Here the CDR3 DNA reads TGCGCCAGCAGTGAGTCGGGGTATCAGCCCCAGCATTTT. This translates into CASSESGYQPQHF.

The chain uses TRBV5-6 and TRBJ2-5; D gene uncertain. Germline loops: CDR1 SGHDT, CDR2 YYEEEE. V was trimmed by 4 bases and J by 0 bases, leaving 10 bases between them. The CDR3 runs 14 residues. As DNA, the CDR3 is TGTGCCAGCAGCAGAAGACGCCACCAAGAGACCCAGTACTTC. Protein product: CASSRRRHQETQYF.

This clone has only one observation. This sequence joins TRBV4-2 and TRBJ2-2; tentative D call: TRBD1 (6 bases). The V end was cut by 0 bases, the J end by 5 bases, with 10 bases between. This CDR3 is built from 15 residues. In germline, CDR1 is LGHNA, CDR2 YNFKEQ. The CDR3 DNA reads TGTGCCAGCAGCCAAGATCAAGGGGGAACCGGGGAGCTGTTTTTT. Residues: CASSQDQGGTGELFF.

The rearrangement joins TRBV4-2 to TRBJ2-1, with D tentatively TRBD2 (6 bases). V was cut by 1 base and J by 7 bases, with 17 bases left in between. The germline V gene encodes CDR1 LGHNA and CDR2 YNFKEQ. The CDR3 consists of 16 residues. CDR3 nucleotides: TGTGCCAGCAGCCAAGTTGGGACGGGAGCAAGGAATGAGCAGTTCTTC. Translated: CASSQVGTGARNEQFF.

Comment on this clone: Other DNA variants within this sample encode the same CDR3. CDR3 nucleotides: TGTGCCAGCAGTTTAGCGGGGGGCAATGAGCAGTTCTTC. As protein: CASSLAGGNEQFF. The chain has TRBV27 and TRBJ2-1, with TRBD2 matching over 8 bases. In germline, CDR1 is MNHEY, CDR2 SMNVEV (reference sequence). The junction had 0 bases not matched to a gene; V was cut back by 2 bases and J by 6 bases. The CDR3 has 13 amino acids.

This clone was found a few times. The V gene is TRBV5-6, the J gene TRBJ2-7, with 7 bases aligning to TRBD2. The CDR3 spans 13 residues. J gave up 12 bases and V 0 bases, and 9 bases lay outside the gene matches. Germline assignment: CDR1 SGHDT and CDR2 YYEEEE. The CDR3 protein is CASSLAGTNPLYF. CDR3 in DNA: TGTGCCAGCAGCTTGGCGGGGACTAATCCGTTGTACTTC.

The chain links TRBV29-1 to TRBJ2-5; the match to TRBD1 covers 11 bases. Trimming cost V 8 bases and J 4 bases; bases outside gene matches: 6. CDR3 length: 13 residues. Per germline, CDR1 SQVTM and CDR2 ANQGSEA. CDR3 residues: CSLSGTGGETQYF. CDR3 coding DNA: TGCAGCCTATCCGGGACAGGGGGAGAGACCCAGTACTTC.

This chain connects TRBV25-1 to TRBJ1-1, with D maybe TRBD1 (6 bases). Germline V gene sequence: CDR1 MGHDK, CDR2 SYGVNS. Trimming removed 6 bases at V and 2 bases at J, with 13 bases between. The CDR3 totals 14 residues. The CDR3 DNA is TGTGCCAGCAGCCCGAGAGGGGGAAACACTGAAGCTTTCTTT. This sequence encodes CASSPRGGNTEAFF.

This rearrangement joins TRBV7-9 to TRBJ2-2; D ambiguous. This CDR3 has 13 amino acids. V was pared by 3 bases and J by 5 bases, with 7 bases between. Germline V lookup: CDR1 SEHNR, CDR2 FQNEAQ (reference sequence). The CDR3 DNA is TGTGCCAGCAGCTTTCCGTGGACCGGGGAGCTGTTTTTT. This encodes CASSFPWTGELFF.

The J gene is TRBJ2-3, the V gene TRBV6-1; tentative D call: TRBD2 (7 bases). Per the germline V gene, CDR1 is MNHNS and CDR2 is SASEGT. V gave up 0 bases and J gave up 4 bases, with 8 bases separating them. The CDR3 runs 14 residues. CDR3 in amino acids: CASSEARGPDTQYF. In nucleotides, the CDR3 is TGTGCCAGCAGTGAAGCGCGGGGGCCAGATACGCAGTATTTT.

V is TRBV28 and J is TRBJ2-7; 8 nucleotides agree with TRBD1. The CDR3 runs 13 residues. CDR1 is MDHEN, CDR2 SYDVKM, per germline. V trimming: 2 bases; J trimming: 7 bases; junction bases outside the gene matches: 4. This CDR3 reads CASSLPDRGEQYF. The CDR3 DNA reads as TGTGCCAGCAGTTTACCAGACAGGGGAGAGCAGTACTTC.

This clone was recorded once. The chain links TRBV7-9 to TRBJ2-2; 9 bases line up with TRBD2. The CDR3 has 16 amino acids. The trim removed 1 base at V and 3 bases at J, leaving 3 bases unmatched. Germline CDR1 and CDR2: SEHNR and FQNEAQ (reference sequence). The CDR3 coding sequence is TGTGCCAGCAGCTTAGAGACTAGCGGATACACCGGGGAGCTGTTTTTT. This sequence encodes CASSLETSGYTGELFF.

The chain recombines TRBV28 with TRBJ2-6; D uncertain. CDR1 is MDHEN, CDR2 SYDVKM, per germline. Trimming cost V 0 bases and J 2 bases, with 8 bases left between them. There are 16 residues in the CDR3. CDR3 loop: CASSLWRGTGANVLTF. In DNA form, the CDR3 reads TGTGCCAGCAGTTTATGGAGAGGTACTGGGGCCAACGTCCTGACTTTC. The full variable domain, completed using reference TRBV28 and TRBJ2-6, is DVKVTQSSRYLVKRTGEKVFLECVQDMDHENMFWYRQDPGLGLRLIYFSYDVKMKEKGDIPEGYSVSREKKERFSLILESASTNQTSMYLCASSLWRGTGANVLTFGAGSRLTVL.

In DNA, the CDR3 is TGCGCCAGCAGCCAAGATGCAGGGCGCAATCAGCCCCAGCATTTT. Translating gives CASSQDAGRNQPQHF. The chain combines TRBV4-1 with TRBJ1-5; D is possibly TRBD1 (5 bases). Trimming shortened V by 0 bases and J by 2 bases, and 8 bases separated the two germline ends. Germline CDR1 reads MGHRA; CDR2 reads YSYEKL. The CDR3 extends over 15 amino acids.

The CDR3 here is CASSDSWPYSNQPQHF. For the CDR3, the DNA is TGTGCCAGCAGTGACTCGTGGCCTTATAGCAATCAGCCCCAGCATTTT. J is TRBJ1-5 and V is TRBV6-4, with unresolved D. With 0 bases removed from V and 0 bases from J, the gap between germline ends came to 9 bases. Per germline, CDR1 MRHNA and CDR2 SNTAGT. The CDR3 covers 16 residues.

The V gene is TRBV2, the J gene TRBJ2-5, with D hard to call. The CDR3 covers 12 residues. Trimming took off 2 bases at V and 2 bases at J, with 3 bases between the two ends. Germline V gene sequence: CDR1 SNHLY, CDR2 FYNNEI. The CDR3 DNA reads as TGTGCCAGCAGTGAATCGCAAGAGACCCAGTACTTC. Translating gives CASSESQETQYF.

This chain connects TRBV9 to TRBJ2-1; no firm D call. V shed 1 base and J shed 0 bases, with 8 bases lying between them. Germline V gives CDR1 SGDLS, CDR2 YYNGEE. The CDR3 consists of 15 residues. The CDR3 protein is CASSVSTNSYNEQFF. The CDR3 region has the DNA TGTGCCAGCAGCGTATCAACTAACTCCTACAATGAGCAGTTCTTC.

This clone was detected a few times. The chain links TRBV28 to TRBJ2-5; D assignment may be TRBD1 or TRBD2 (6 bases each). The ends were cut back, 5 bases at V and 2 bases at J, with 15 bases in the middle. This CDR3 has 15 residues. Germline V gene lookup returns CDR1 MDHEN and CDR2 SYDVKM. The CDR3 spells CASSTSRRGQETQYF. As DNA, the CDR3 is TGTGCCAGCAGTACCAGCCGGAGGGGGCAAGAGACCCAGTACTTC.

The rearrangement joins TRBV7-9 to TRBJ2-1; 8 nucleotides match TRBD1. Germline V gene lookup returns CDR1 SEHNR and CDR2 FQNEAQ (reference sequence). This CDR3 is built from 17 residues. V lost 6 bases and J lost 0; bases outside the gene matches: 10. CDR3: CASSPTRGLSSYNEQFF. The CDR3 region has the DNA TGTGCCAGCAGTCCCACCAGGGGGCTCAGCTCCTACAATGAGCAGTTCTTC.

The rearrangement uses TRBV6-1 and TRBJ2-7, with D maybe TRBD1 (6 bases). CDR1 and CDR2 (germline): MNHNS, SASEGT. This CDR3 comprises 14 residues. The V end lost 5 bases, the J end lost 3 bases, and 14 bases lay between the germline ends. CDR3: CASSLWDISYEQYF. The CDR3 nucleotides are TGTGCCAGCAGTCTCTGGGACATAAGCTACGAGCAGTACTTC.

This CDR3 reads CAWTTGTSGRGEQFF. The CDR3 DNA reads TGTGCCTGGACTACCGGGACTAGCGGGAGGGGGGAGCAGTTCTTC. The chain carries TRBV30 and TRBJ2-1, with 16 bases matching TRBD2. Germline V gene sequence: CDR1 GTSNPN, CDR2 SVGIG (reference sequence). The CDR3 runs to 15 residues. V lost 4 bases to trimming and J lost 10 bases; unmatched junction nucleotides: 7.

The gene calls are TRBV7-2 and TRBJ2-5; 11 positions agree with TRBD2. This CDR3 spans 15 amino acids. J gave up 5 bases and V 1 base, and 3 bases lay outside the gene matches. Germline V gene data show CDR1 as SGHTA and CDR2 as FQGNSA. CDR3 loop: CASSLDSGRAETQYF. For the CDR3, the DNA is TGTGCCAGCAGCTTAGATAGCGGGAGGGCGGAGACCCAGTACTTC.

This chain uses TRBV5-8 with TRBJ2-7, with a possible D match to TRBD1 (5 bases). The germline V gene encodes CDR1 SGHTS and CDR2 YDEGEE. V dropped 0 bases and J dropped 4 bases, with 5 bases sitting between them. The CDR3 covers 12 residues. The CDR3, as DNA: TGTGCCAGCAGCTTGGACAGGTACGAGCAGTACTTC. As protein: CASSLDRYEQYF. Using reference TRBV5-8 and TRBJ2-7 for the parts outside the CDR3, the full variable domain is EAGVTQSPTHLIKTRGQQATLRCSPISGHTSVYWYQQALGLGLQFLLWYDEGEERNRGNFPPRFSGRQFPNYSSELNVNALELEDSALYLCASSLDRYEQYFGPGTRLTVT.

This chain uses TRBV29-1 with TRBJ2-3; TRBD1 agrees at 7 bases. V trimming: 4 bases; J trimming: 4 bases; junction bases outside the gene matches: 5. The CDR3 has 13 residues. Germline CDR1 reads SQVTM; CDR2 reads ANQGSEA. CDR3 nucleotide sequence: TGCAGCGTTGCCACAGGGGTGTCAGATACGCAGTATTTT. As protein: CSVATGVSDTQYF.

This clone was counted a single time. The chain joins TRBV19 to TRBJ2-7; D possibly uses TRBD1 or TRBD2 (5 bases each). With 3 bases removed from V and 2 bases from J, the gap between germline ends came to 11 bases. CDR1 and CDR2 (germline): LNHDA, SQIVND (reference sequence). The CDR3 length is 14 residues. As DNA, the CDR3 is TGTGCCAGTAGTATGGGGCAGGGACCCTACGAGCAGTACTTC. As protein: CASSMGQGPYEQYF.

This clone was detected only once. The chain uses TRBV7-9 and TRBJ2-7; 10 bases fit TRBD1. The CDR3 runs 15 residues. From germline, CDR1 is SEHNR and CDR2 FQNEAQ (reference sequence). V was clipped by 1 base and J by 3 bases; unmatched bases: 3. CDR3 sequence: CASSLGDRGDYEQYF. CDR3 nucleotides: TGTGCCAGCAGCTTAGGGGACAGGGGTGACTACGAGCAGTACTTC.

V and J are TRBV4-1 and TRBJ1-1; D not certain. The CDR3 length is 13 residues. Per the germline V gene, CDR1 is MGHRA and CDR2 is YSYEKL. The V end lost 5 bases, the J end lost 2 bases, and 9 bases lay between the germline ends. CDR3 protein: CASSNSLNTEAFF. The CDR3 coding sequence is TGCGCCAGCAGCAACAGCCTCAACACTGAAGCTTTCTTT.

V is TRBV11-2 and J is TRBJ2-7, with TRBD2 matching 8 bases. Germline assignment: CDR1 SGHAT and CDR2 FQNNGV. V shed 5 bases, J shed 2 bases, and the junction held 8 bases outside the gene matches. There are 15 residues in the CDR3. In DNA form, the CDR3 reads TGTGCCAGCAGCCGAGGTCGGGAGGGGGCCTACGAGCAGTACTTC. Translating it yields CASSRGREGAYEQYF. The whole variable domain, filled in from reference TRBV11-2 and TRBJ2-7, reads EAGVAQSPRYKIIEKRQSVAFWCNPISGHATLYWYQQILGQGPKLLIQFQNNGVVDDSQLPKDRFSAERLKGVDSTLKIQPAKLEDSAVYLCASSRGREGAYEQYFGPGTRLTVT.

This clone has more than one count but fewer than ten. The CDR3 reads CASSGQFSNQPQHF. Here the CDR3 DNA reads TGTGCCAGCAGTGGACAGTTTAGCAATCAGCCCCAGCATTTT. V usage is TRBV6-1 and J usage is TRBJ1-5; D is possibly TRBD1 (5 bases). The V end lost 4 bases, the J end lost 0 bases, and 7 bases lay between the germline ends. Germline lookup yields CDR1 MNHNS and CDR2 SASEGT. There are 14 residues in the CDR3.

CDR3 region: CSVLDRSYEQYF. CDR3 DNA sequence: TGCAGCGTTTTGGACAGAAGTTACGAGCAGTACTTC. The V call is TRBV29-1, the J call TRBJ2-7, with D perhaps matching TRBD1 (6 bases). CDR3 length equals 12 residues. CDR1 and CDR2 (germline): SQVTM, ANQGSEA. V lost 5 bases, J lost 4 bases, and 12 bases lay in between.

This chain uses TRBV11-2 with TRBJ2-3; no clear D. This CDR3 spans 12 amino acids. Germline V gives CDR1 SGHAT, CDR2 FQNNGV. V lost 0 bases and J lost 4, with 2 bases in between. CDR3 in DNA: TGTGCCAGCAGCTTAGATCCAGATACGCAGTATTTT. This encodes CASSLDPDTQYF.